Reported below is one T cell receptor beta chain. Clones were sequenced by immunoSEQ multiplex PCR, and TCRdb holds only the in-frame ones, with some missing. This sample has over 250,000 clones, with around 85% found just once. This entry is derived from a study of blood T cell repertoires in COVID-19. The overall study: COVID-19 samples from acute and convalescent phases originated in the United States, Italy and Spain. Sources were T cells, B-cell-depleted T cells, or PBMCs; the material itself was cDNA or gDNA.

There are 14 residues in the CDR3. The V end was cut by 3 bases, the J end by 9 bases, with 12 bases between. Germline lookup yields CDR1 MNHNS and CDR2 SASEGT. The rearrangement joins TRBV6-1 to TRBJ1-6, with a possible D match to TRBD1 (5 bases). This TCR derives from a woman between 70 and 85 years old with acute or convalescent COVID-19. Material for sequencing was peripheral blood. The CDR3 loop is CASSEGLLSSPLHF. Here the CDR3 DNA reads TGTGCCAGCAGTGAGGGACTTTTGAGTTCACCCCTCCACTTT.